This is a list of T cell receptor beta chains from one sample in a study of blood T cell repertoires in COVID-19. Measured with immunoSEQ multiplex PCR; TCRdb has only the in-frame clones, and not every one. The sample holds roughly 230,000 clones, 75% to 90% seen once. Sample: peripheral blood. Receptors originate from a woman in her thirties or forties who had recovered from COVID-19. Each CDR3 is given with its conserved first and last residue. The D gene is left open where the match is weak. Clone size, where shown, is once, few, many, or a class for clones that have expanded.

abundance	v_gene	d_gene	j_gene	CDR3nt	CDR3aa
few	TRBV5-1	TRBD2	TRBJ2-2	TGCGCCAGCAGCTTAGGGACTACTAACACCGGGGAGCTGTTTTTT	CASSLGTTNTGELFF
.	TRBV5-1	.	TRBJ2-2	TGCGCCACCTCAAAGGGGGTGGGGAACACCGGGGAGCTGTTTTTT	CATSKGVGNTGELFF
.	TRBV27	TRBD1	TRBJ1-3	TGTGCCAGCAGGGCAATCGGACAGGGGATGGGAAACACCATATATTTT	CASRAIGQGMGNTIYF
.	TRBV28	.	TRBJ2-1	TGTGCCAGCAGTTTATCGGGAGCGATTGATGAGCAGTTCTTC	CASSLSGAIDEQFF
.	TRBV6-5	TRBD1	TRBJ1-1	TGTGCCAGCAGTCAAAGACAGGGGGAGGCTTTCTTT	CASSQRQGEAFF
.	TRBV4-1	.	TRBJ1-5	TGCGCCAGCAGCCAAGATTTGGTGAGGGATCAGCCCCAGCATTTT	CASSQDLVRDQPQHF
few	TRBV19	.	TRBJ2-7	TGTGCCAGTAGTTCCAGGCCCCCGTCGGGAGAGCAGTACTTC	CASSSRPPSGEQYF
.	TRBV27	.	TRBJ1-1	TGTGCCAGCAGTTTGGGGGGAGGGACTGAAGCTTTCTTT	CASSLGGGTEAFF
few	TRBV7-2	.	TRBJ1-6	TGTGCCAGCACTATACCTAATTCACCCCTCCACTTT	CASTIPNSPLHF
.	TRBV12-3/TRBV12-4	.	TRBJ1-2	TGTGCCAGCAGTCACCCGACAGGCTATGGCTACACCTTC	CASSHPTGYGYTF
.	TRBV7-9	.	TRBJ2-1	TGTGCCAGCAGCCTTGGAGCCAATGAGCAGTTCTTC	CASSLGANEQFF
.	TRBV12-3/TRBV12-4	.	TRBJ1-1	TGTGCCAGCAGTTTTCAAAGGGGCACTGAAGCTTTCTTT	CASSFQRGTEAFF
.	TRBV6-5	.	TRBJ1-3	TGTGCCAGCAACCCTCGAGCCAGGGCTGGAAACACCATATATTTT	CASNPRARAGNTIYF
.	TRBV5-6	.	TRBJ2-5	TGTGCCAGCAGCCCCATGGGGGGCCAAGAGACCCAGTACTTC	CASSPMGGQETQYF
.	TRBV7-2	.	TRBJ2-2	TGTGCCAGCAGCCTTAACAGCGGGAACACCGGGGAGCTGTTTTTT	CASSLNSGNTGELFF
.	TRBV3-1/TRBV3-2	TRBD1	TRBJ1-5	TGTGCCAGCAGCCAAGCCCAGGGGGAATCCCGCTCTAGGCAGCCCCAGCATTTT	CASSQAQGESRSRQPQHF
once	TRBV20-1	.	TRBJ1-2	TGCAGTGCTAGCCAGGGGCCGAGCTACACCTTC	CSASQGPSYTF
few	TRBV30	TRBD1	TRBJ1-5	TGTGCCTGGACCGGACAGGGGTTCGATAGCAATCAGCCCCAGCATTTT	CAWTGQGFDSNQPQHF
medium-sized	TRBV3-1/TRBV3-2	.	TRBJ1-2	TGTGCCGCCAGCCAGGACAGCTATGGCTACACCTTC	CAASQDSYGYTF
.	TRBV24-1	TRBD1	TRBJ1-3	TGTGCCACCAGTGACCCAGACAGGGCGAACACCATATATTTT	CATSDPDRANTIYF
.	TRBV6-6	.	TRBJ2-2	TGTGCCAGCAGCAAAAGCGGGTCGAACACCGGGGAGCTGTTTTTT	CASSKSGSNTGELFF
.	TRBV15	.	TRBJ1-4	TGTGCCACCAGCACCTATGGGAGGGGCCAACCCGCTGTAAAACTGTTTTTT	CATSTYGRGQPAVKLFF
.	TRBV2	.	TRBJ1-2	TGTGCCAGCAGTGACGTTGGCAGAACTAACTATGGCTACACCTTC	CASSDVGRTNYGYTF
.	TRBV3-1/TRBV3-2	.	TRBJ2-3	TGTGCCAGCAGCCAAGGTCCCCCAGCGGAGCCCACAGATACGCAGTATTTT	CASSQGPPAEPTDTQYF
.	TRBV4-1	.	TRBJ1-2	TGCGCCAGCAGCCAAGACAGGGCCCCGCTGTTGATGCGTGGCTACACCTTC	CASSQDRAPLLMRGYTF
.	TRBV28	.	TRBJ1-2	TGTGCCAGCAGTCTCCAGGAAGTTCAAGGCTACACCTTC	CASSLQEVQGYTF
.	TRBV29-1	.	TRBJ1-4	TGCAGCGTTGAAGAGGGCGTGAGAGAAAAACTGTTTTTT	CSVEEGVREKLFF
.	TRBV19	.	TRBJ2-1	TGTGCCAGTAGTATGGGAATCCGGAGGGATGAGCAGTTCTTC	CASSMGIRRDEQFF